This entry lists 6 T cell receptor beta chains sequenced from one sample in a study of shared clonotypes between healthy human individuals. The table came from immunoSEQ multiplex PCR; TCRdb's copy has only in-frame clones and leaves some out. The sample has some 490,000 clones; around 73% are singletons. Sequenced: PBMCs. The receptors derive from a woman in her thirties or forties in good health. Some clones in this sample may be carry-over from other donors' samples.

The CDR3 is CASSGWGTEANTGELFF. The CDR3 DNA reads TGCGCCAGCAGTGGATGGGGGACGGAAGCGAACACCGGGGAGCTGTTTTTT. This sequence joins TRBV10-1 and TRBJ2-2; TRBD1 or TRBD2 may be the D gene (5 bases each). Trimming removed 4 bases from V and 0 bases from J, with 15 bases in between. This CDR3 has 17 residues. The germline V gene has CDR1 WNHNN and CDR2 SYGVQD (reference sequence).

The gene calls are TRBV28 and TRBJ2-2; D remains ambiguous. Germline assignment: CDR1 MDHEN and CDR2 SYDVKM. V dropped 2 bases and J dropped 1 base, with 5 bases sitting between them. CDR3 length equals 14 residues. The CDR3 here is CASSLPGNTGELFF. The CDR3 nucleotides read TGTGCCAGCAGTTTACCGGGGAACACCGGGGAGCTGTTTTTT.

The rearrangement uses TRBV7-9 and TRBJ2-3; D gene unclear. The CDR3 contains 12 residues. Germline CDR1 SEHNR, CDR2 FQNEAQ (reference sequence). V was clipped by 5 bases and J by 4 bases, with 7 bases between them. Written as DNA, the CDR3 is TGTGCCAGCAGCGACCGCGCAGATACGCAGTATTTT. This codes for CASSDRADTQYF.

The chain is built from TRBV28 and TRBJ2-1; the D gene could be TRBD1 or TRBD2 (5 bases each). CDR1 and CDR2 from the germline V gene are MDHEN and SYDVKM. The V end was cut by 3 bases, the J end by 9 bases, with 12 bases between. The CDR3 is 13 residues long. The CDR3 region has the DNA TGTGCCAGCAGTTTGTGGGGCGGAGGTGAGCAGTTCTTC. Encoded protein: CASSLWGGGEQFF. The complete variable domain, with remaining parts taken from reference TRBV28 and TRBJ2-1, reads DVKVTQSSRYLVKRTGEKVFLECVQDMDHENMFWYRQDPGLGLRLIYFSYDVKMKEKGDIPEGYSVSREKKERFSLILESASTNQTSMYLCASSLWGGGEQFFGPGTRLTVL.

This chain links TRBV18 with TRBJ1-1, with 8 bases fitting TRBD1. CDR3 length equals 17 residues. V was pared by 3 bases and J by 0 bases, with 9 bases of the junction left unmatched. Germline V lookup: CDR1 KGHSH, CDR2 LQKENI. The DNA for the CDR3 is TGTGCCAGCTCACCTGGGACAGGAGGGGTGTTGAACACTGAAGCTTTCTTT. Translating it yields CASSPGTGGVLNTEAFF.

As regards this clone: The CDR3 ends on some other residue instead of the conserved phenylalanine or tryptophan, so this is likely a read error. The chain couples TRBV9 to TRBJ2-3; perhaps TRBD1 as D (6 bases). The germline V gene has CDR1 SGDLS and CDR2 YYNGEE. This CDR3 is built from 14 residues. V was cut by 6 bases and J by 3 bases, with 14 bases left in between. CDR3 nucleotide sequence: TGTGCCAGCACGCGTGGGGGCTTAACAGATACGCAGTATCTT. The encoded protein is CASTRGGLTDTQYL.